This TCR beta chain derives from a study of a mutant IDH1 vaccine in newly diagnosed glioma. Across the study: Vaccination was launched 4-6 weeks after radiotherapy alone, or with temozolomide cycles. Those enrolled had earlier been treated with radiotherapy, temozolomide, or both, mostly both. General study points: Detectable vaccine-induced immune responses arose in roughly 93% of patients.

Sequencing was performed with immunoSEQ multiplex PCR; in TCRdb, only in-frame clones are kept and a portion is missing. The profile covers roughly 32,000 clones, with roughly 80% appearing a single time and 6% to 7.5% taken by the ten largest. The time point: week 35, safety follow-up. A 20-mer mutant IDH1 peptide at 300 ug was injected subcutaneously with topical imiquimod. Comments on this clone: What it binds is unknown.

This TCR was sampled from a woman aged 18-29 years with glioma. Sequenced here: PBMCs, sampled from a glioma patient whose treatment included an IDH1 peptide vaccine.

CDR3 bases: TGTGCCAGCAGTGAAGCCTGGACAGCAACTGAAGCTTTCTTT. It yields the protein CASSEAWTATEAFF. This rearrangement joins TRBV6-1 to TRBJ1-1, with D perhaps TRBD1 (6 bases). In germline, CDR1 is MNHNS, CDR2 SASEGT. The CDR3 extends over 14 amino acids. Trimming removed 0 bases at V and 5 bases at J, with 10 bases between.